Each of the 25 T cell receptor beta chains below was sequenced from the same sample in a study of regulatory T cells in long-lasting Graves disease. According to the study, TCR beta libraries were built with iRepertoire HTBI primers and CDR3-region Arm-PCR. TCRdb re-analysed the multiplex PCR reads in MiXCR, keeping a single row per CDR3 protein. This table holds 680,000 or so distinct CDR3 sequences, less than 20% found once. Time point specified: newly diagnosed GD, antithyroid drugs for less than 3 months. PBMC RNA was the source of the TCR library. The same data also contributed to another study, on T cells in Graves' hyperthyroidism and ophthalmopathy.

The source was peripheral blood mononuclear cells (PBMCs), collected at new diagnosis, from a patient treated with antithyroid drugs. These receptors all stem from a woman aged 25-40 years with Graves disease.

This clonotype was counted ten times or more. J is TRBJ2-7 and V is TRBV28; D is unresolved. The V gene's germline CDR1 is MDHEN and CDR2 SYDVKM. The CDR3 is 12 residues long. V was shortened by 6 bases and J by 3 bases, with 9 bases between the two germline ends. The CDR3 here is CASSLLGYEQYF. The CDR3 DNA is TGTGCCAGCAGCTTACTCGGCTACGAGCAGTACTTC.

DNA for the CDR3: TGCAGTGCTAGAGAGGGCAGGGCTCCTTTCGAGCAGTACTTC. Its protein is CSAREGRAPFEQYF. The chain joins TRBV20-1 to TRBJ2-7; TRBD1 is a possible D gene (5 bases). There are 14 residues in the CDR3. The V end lost 0 bases, the J end lost 6 bases, and 15 bases lay between the germline ends. CDR1 and CDR2 from the germline V gene are DFQATT and SNEGSKA (reference sequence).

The chain couples TRBV5-1 to TRBJ2-5, with D hard to call. The CDR3 runs to 13 residues. V was trimmed by 2 bases and J by 3 bases, leaving 8 bases between them. Looked up from germline, CDR1 is SGHRS and CDR2 is YFSETQ. CDR3 amino acids: CASSFPQKETQYF. The CDR3 DNA sequence: TGCGCCAGCAGCTTCCCTCAGAAAGAGACCCAGTACTTC.

This clonotype was found once. The chain joins TRBV12-3 or TRBV12-4 to TRBJ1-5; 7 bases agree with TRBD1. The trim removed 5 bases at V and 4 bases at J, leaving 8 bases unmatched. The CDR3 has 15 amino acids. This chain's CDR3 is CASSTQGGGNQPQHF. The CDR3 bases are TGTGCCAGCAGTACCCAGGGGGGGGGTAATCAGCCCCAGCATTTT.

This CDR3 reads CAISGGSSGANVLTF. The CDR3 bases are TGTGCCATCAGTGGGGGTAGCTCTGGGGCCAACGTCCTGACTTTC. The chain has TRBV10-3 and TRBJ2-6, with D hard to call. The CDR3 length is 15 residues. The germline gives CDR1 ENHRY, CDR2 SYGVKD. V was shortened by 4 bases and J by 0 bases, with 7 bases between the two germline ends.

This clonotype was counted many times. The chain combines TRBV2 with TRBJ1-2; 9 bases line up with TRBD1. Looked up from germline, CDR1 is SNHLY and CDR2 is FYNNEI. The CDR3 is made up of 15 amino acids. With V trimmed by 1 base and J by 4 bases, 4 bases remained unmatched. The CDR3 DNA reads as TGTGCCAGCAGTGAAGGGTGGACAGGGGCCTATGGCTACACCTTC. It translates to CASSEGWTGAYGYTF.

Worth noting for this clonotype: Just one base apart from a much larger clone, this may be a read error. J is TRBJ1-1 and V is TRBV18; 7 nucleotides match TRBD1. The germline V gene has CDR1 KGHSH and CDR2 LQKENI. V lost 5 bases to trimming and J lost 7 bases; unmatched junction nucleotides: 7. The CDR3 consists of 13 residues. The CDR3 sequence is CASSSGQRREAFF. In DNA, the CDR3 is TGTGCCAGCTCATCGGGACAGAGACGTGAAGCTTTCTTT. Using reference TRBV18 and TRBJ1-1 for the parts outside the CDR3, the full variable domain is NAGVMQNPRHLVRRRGQEARLRCSPMKGHSHVYWYRQLPEEGLKFMVYLQKENIIDESGMPKERFSAEFPKEGPSILRIQQVVRGDSAAYFCASSSGQRREAFFGQGTRLTVV.

This clonotype was counted a few times. The chain carries TRBV20-1 and TRBJ1-2, with D hard to call. V was cut by 4 bases and J by 5 bases, with 8 bases left in between. Germline V gene sequence: CDR1 DFQATT, CDR2 SNEGSKA (reference sequence). The CDR3 runs to 11 residues. In nucleotides, the CDR3 is TGCAGTGCTATGGGCCAGTATGGCTACACCTTC. It specifies CSAMGQYGYTF.

Many counts were recorded for this clonotype. The V gene is TRBV6-1, the J gene TRBJ1-1, with 11 bases that match TRBD1. Germline V gives CDR1 MNHNS, CDR2 SASEGT. The trim removed 7 bases at V and 6 bases at J, leaving 4 bases unmatched. This CDR3 has 13 amino acids. The CDR3 is CASKGQGDAEAFF. CDR3 DNA: TGTGCCAGCAAGGGACAGGGGGATGCTGAAGCTTTCTTT.

This clonotype was seen many times. V gene TRBV7-3 combines with J gene TRBJ2-3; 8 bases line up with TRBD2. Germline CDR1 SGHTA, CDR2 FQGTGA. The trim removed 4 bases at V and 1 base at J, leaving 4 bases unmatched. There are 15 residues in the CDR3. CDR3 in DNA: TGTGCCAGCAGCTCCGCAGCGGGGGGCACAGATACGCAGTATTTT. Amino acid sequence: CASSSAAGGTDTQYF.

Only a few counts were recorded for this clonotype. This chain links TRBV7-6 with TRBJ2-2; D is uncertain. V was clipped by 3 bases and J by 0 bases, with 8 bases between them. The CDR3 sequence is 15 residues long. Per the germline V gene, CDR1 is SGHVS and CDR2 is FNYEAQ. CDR3 nucleotides: TGTGCCAGCAGCTTGACGGTGACGAACACCGGGGAGCTGTTTTTT. Amino acid sequence: CASSLTVTNTGELFF.

V is TRBV30 and J is TRBJ2-2; D is undetermined. CDR1 and CDR2 (germline): GTSNPN, SVGIG (reference sequence). Trimming cost V 5 bases and J 6 bases, with 13 bases left between them. CDR3 length: 13 residues. The CDR3 loop reads CAWSYSRPGELFF. Here the CDR3 DNA reads TGTGCCTGGTCTTATTCCCGTCCCGGGGAGCTGTTTTTT. The full variable domain, with the rest looked up from reference TRBV30 and TRBJ2-2, is SQTIHQWPATLVQPVGSPLSLECTVEGTSNPNLYWYRQAAGRGLQLLFYSVGIGQISSEVPQNLSASRPQDRQFILSSKKLLLSDSGFYLCAWSYSRPGELFFGEGSRLTVL.

There are many counts of this clonotype. J is TRBJ2-2 and V is TRBV2; D perhaps matches TRBD1 (5 bases). This CDR3 comprises 15 residues. The V end was cut by 2 bases, the J end by 4 bases, with 11 bases between. The germline CDR1 and CDR2 sequences are SNHLY and FYNNEI. In DNA form, the CDR3 reads TGTGCCAGCAGTGAACTCCAGGGCGTCACCGGGGAGCTGTTTTTT. Translating it yields CASSELQGVTGELFF. The entire variable domain, with the rest obtained from reference TRBV2 and TRBJ2-2, is as follows: EPEVTQTPSHQVTQMGQEVILRCVPISNHLYFYWYRQILGQKVEFLVSFYNNEISEKSEIFDDQFSVERPDGSNFTLKIRSTKLEDSAMYFCASSELQGVTGELFFGEGSRLTVL.

This clonotype has at least ten counts. The genes are TRBV28 and TRBJ2-1, with TRBD2 as a possible D gene (6 bases). Germline V gene data show CDR1 as MDHEN and CDR2 as SYDVKM. V dropped 5 bases and J dropped 3 bases, with 11 bases sitting between them. The CDR3 length is 14 residues. CDR3 sequence (DNA): TGTGCCAGCAGTGGGGCGGACTACTACAATGAGCAGTTCTTC. Translation: CASSGADYYNEQFF.

This clonotype was recorded many times. This chain uses TRBV16 with TRBJ2-7, with D unresolved. The CDR3 is made up of 13 amino acids. Trimming cost V 1 base and J 0 bases, with 4 bases left between them. Germline CDR1 reads KGHSY; CDR2 reads FQNENV. The CDR3 protein is CASSQYYSYEQYF. CDR3 in DNA: TGTGCCAGCAGCCAATACTACTCCTACGAGCAGTACTTC.

This clonotype was seen many times. V and J are TRBV28 and TRBJ2-1; D remains ambiguous. The V end was cut by 8 bases, the J end by 8 bases, with 19 bases between. This CDR3 region has 14 residues. Germline V gene sequence: CDR1 MDHEN, CDR2 SYDVKM. Written as DNA, the CDR3 is TGTGCCAGCCGTACGCTGGGGTGGAGCGATGAGCAGTTCTTC. Translating it yields CASRTLGWSDEQFF.

The chain carries TRBV6-1 and TRBJ2-2; D is unclear. Between the trimmed V and J ends, which lost 7 bases and 1 base, there was a span of 16 bases. The CDR3 loop spans 16 amino acids. Germline V lookup: CDR1 MNHNS, CDR2 SASEGT. The CDR3 region has the DNA TGTGCCAGCATGAGGACCAACCCAGGGAACACCGGGGAGCTGTTTTTT. Encoded protein: CASMRTNPGNTGELFF.

This clonotype was seen at least ten times. V gene TRBV3-1 combines with J gene TRBJ1-3; D remains ambiguous. The ends were cut back, 5 bases at V and 2 bases at J, with 10 bases in the middle. CDR1 and CDR2 (germline): LGHDT, YNNKEL (reference sequence). The CDR3 loop spans 14 amino acids. The CDR3 reads CASSWAATGNTIYF. CDR3 DNA sequence: TGTGCCAGCAGCTGGGCGGCAACTGGAAACACCATATATTTT.

This rearrangement joins TRBV6-2 or TRBV6-3 to TRBJ2-3, with 9 bases fitting TRBD2. Trimming at V came to 6 bases and at J to 4 bases, leaving 11 bases not matched to a gene. Germline V lookup: CDR1 MNHEY, CDR2 SVGEGT. This CDR3 contains 16 residues. DNA for the CDR3: TGTGCCAGCAGCTCCGGGGGAGCGGGAGGATCAGATACGCAGTATTTT. Protein sequence: CASSSGGAGGSDTQYF.

This clonotype has at least ten counts. The rearrangement joins TRBV28 to TRBJ2-1, with 9 bases fitting TRBD2. Per germline, CDR1 MDHEN and CDR2 SYDVKM. Germline trimming cut 11 bases from V and 6 bases from J; bases unmatched to any gene: 11. CDR3 size: 14 residues. The CDR3 DNA follows: TGTGCCCTCCTGAAGGCGGGAGGGGGCAATGAGCAGTTCTTC. Its protein product is CALLKAGGGNEQFF.

This clonotype was seen only a few times. This chain uses TRBV5-1 with TRBJ1-1; 7 bases agree with TRBD1. Trimming at V came to 6 bases and at J to 7 bases, leaving 18 bases not matched to a gene. Germline V lookup: CDR1 SGHRS, CDR2 YFSETQ. This CDR3 spans 16 amino acids. The CDR3 DNA is TGCGCCAGCACGTTACAGGGGCGAGGAGAAAGTAGTGAAGCTTTCTTT. Its translation is CASTLQGRGESSEAFF.

The V call is TRBV6-4, the J call TRBJ1-2, with D possibly matching TRBD1 (5 bases). Trimming shortened V by 5 bases and J by 4 bases, and 14 bases separated the two germline ends. CDR3 length: 14 residues. CDR1 is MRHNA, CDR2 SNTAGT, per germline. The CDR3 bases are TGTGCCAGCAGTTATCGGGGGGGGTCCTATGGCTACACCTTC. This translates into CASSYRGGSYGYTF.

There are a few counts of this clonotype. This chain links TRBV28 with TRBJ2-1; 7 bases line up with TRBD2. Germline assignment: CDR1 MDHEN and CDR2 SYDVKM. The V and J ends lost 5 bases and 9 bases, in that order; junction bases with no gene match: 10. This CDR3 comprises 14 residues. CDR3 in amino acids: CASSRGRVGREQFF. Written as DNA, the CDR3 is TGTGCCAGCAGTCGCGGGAGAGTTGGTCGTGAGCAGTTCTTC.

V gene TRBV30 combines with J gene TRBJ1-5; D is ambiguous. This CDR3 comprises 13 residues. From germline, CDR1 is GTSNPN and CDR2 SVGIG (reference sequence). Trimming shortened V by 0 bases and J by 6 bases, and 9 bases separated the two germline ends. CDR3 in amino acids: CAWSVTLGQPQHF. The CDR3 bases are TGTGCCTGGAGTGTAACGCTTGGTCAGCCCCAGCATTTT.

This clonotype was recorded a few times. This chain connects TRBV6-1 to TRBJ2-5; D is perhaps TRBD2 (6 bases). Trimming shortened V by 8 bases and J by 5 bases, and 21 bases separated the two germline ends. Germline V gene sequence: CDR1 MNHNS, CDR2 SASEGT. This CDR3 spans 15 amino acids. CDR3 in amino acids: CASRSTTFGGETQYF. The CDR3 DNA reads TGTGCCAGCCGCTCGACCACCTTTGGGGGGGAGACCCAGTACTTC.